This T cell receptor (beta chain) derives from a study of cytomegalovirus exposure and HLA in healthy donors. Germline CDR1 reads GTSNPN; CDR2 reads SVGIG (reference sequence). This CDR3 has 14 amino acids. The germline V and J ends were trimmed by 5 bases and 0 bases, with 11 bases remaining between them. To note about this clone: Its antigen is undetermined.

Study-wide results and limits: Previously analyzed data showed that most TCR beta V segments were productive at a frequency of about 90% or about 30%.

PCR employed 60 Vbeta and 13 Jbeta primers. Clones were read by immunoSEQ multiplex PCR, and TCRdb kept only the in-frame ones, dropping some. Among 73,000 or so clones listed, 70% to 80% were seen once. The sequence came from a man in his forties or fifties in good health and CMV-seronegative. The chain combines TRBV30 with TRBJ2-4, with no clear D. Source material: PBMCs. In DNA form, the CDR3 reads TGTGCCTGGGTTCCTGTTGTAGCCAAAAACATTCAGTACTTC. Protein product: CAWVPVVAKNIQYF.